This TCR beta chain is drawn from a study of shared clonotypes between healthy human individuals. Study results and caveats: Apart from blood, nothing was sampled; tissue repertoires likely differ. Naive subsets generally had larger estimated richness than memory subsets. Non-shared clonotypes had lower generation probabilities than clonotypes shared by all four sorted-subset donors. The low donor count limited represented genetic and exposure-history diversity.

Profiling relied on immunoSEQ multiplex PCR, and the TCRdb table lists in-frame clones only, not all of them. The table has more than 2,000,000 clones, 85% to 95% seen once. There are 14 residues in the CDR3. V was clipped by 8 bases and J by 1 base; unmatched bases: 4. Germline V gene lookup returns CDR1 MNHNS and CDR2 SASEGT. Concerning this clone itself: Its specificity is not known.

This TCR was recovered from a man between 18 and 35 years old in good health. Some clones in this sample may be carry-over from other donors' samples. The chain employs TRBV6-1 and TRBJ2-7; 11 bases map to TRBD2. What was sequenced was naive CD4+ T cells from PBMCs. Described subset: CD45RA+ positively selected. The CDR3 region is CASRTSGPSYEQYF. CDR3 bases: TGTGCCAGCCGGACTAGCGGGCCATCCTACGAGCAGTACTTC.